A selection of T cell receptor beta chains follows, all from one sample in a study of T cell repertoires in cytomegalovirus infection. A single record per CDR3 protein comes from TCRdb applying MiXCR to the reads. The sample has 270,000 or so distinct CDR3 sequences; approximately 17% are singletons. Sequenced sample: CD8+ T cells from PBMCs. The receptors here all came from a human donor in good health (CMV status not recorded). Some clones in this sample may be carry-over from other donors' samples. CDR3s include the opening cysteine and the closing phenylalanine or tryptophan. The D gene is left open where the match is weak. Only part of the rows carry a size: once, few, many, or a class if the clone is expanded.

j_call cdr3_length clone_size v_call d_call cdr3_nt cdr3_aa
TRBJ2-1 16 few TRBV15 NA TGTGCCACCAGCGAGCCTAGCGAGAAGCACTACAATGAGCAGTTCTTC CATSEPSEKHYNEQFF
TRBJ2-7 15 many TRBV5-4 TRBD1 TGTGCCAGCAGCTCCACGGGACAGGCCTACTACGAGCAGTACTTC CASSSTGQAYYEQYF
TRBJ2-2 17 NA TRBV7-4 NA TGTGCCAGCAGCTTAGCGGTGACCCGGAGAGGACCCGGGGAGCTGTTTTTT CASSLAVTRRGPGELFF
TRBJ2-3 14 many TRBV10-3 TRBD2 TGTGCCATCATGGGCGGGGGGACGACAGATACGCAGTATTTT CAIMGGGTTDTQYF
TRBJ2-7 13 many TRBV7-9 TRBD1 TGTGCCAGCAGCCCGGGACAGATCTACGAGCAGTACTTC CASSPGQIYEQYF
TRBJ2-6 16 few TRBV15 TRBD1 TGTGCCACCAGCTCCCGGACAGGGTTTGGGGCCAACGTCCTGACTTTC CATSSRTGFGANVLTF
TRBJ2-1 16 NA TRBV29-1 TRBD2 TGCAGCGTTGAAGGGTTTGGGGGGGGAAACTACAATGAGCAGTTCTTC CSVEGFGGGNYNEQFF
TRBJ1-1 14 few TRBV5-1 NA TGCGCCAGCAGCTTGGTCAACTCAGGAATTGAAGCTTTCTTT CASSLVNSGIEAFF
TRBJ2-1 15 many TRBV2 NA TGTGCCAGCAACCCTGAGGGGAGCTCCTACAATGAGCAGTTCTTC CASNPEGSSYNEQFF
TRBJ2-1 19 NA TRBV9 TRBD2 TGTGCCAGCAGCGTAGCCCCCCTGCTAGCGGGGGGGCGTGGCAATGAGCAGTTCTTC CASSVAPLLAGGRGNEQFF
TRBJ2-1 16 NA TRBV25-1 NA TGTGCCAGCAGTGGCTTACAGGGTGTGGACTACAATGAGCAGTTCTTC CASSGLQGVDYNEQFF
TRBJ2-1 15 NA TRBV24-1 NA TGTGCCACCAGTGATCAACAAGGCTCCTACAATGAGCAGTTCTTC CATSDQQGSYNEQFF
TRBJ1-1 13 many TRBV7-8 NA TGTGCCAGTTCCGGAGGGGGAGGGACTGAAGCTTTCTTT CASSGGGGTEAFF
TRBJ1-1 13 NA TRBV5-4 NA TGTGCCAGCAGCTTGGACGTAAACACTGAAGCTTTCTTT CASSLDVNTEAFF
TRBJ1-5 20 few TRBV12-3/TRBV12-4 NA TGTGCCAGCAGTTCGTCCCGGGACCGGGTAAAGCAAGACGGCAATCAGCCCCAGCATTTT CASSSSRDRVKQDGNQPQHF
TRBJ1-6 16 few TRBV2 NA TGTGCCAGTGGTCGGCAGGGTGACTACTATAATTCACCCCTCCACTTT CASGRQGDYYNSPLHF
TRBJ2-1 13 NA TRBV7-2 NA TGTGCCAGCAGCTTAGCCTCCCCGGATGAGCAGTTCTTC CASSLASPDEQFF
TRBJ1-5 17 NA TRBV28 TRBD1 TGTGCCAGCACAATCCCACCGGGACAGGGGTTACATCAGCCCCAGCATTTT CASTIPPGQGLHQPQHF
TRBJ1-1 15 few TRBV12-3/TRBV12-4 TRBD1 TGTGCCAGCAGTTTTGGGACAGGGGGCTACGCTGAAGCTTTCTTT CASSFGTGGYAEAFF
TRBJ2-7 14 NA TRBV12-5 NA TGTGCTAGTGCCCCGGACAGTTTTGCCTACGAGCAGTACTTC CASAPDSFAYEQYF
TRBJ2-5 15 few TRBV4-2 TRBD2 TGTGCCAGCAGCCAAGACGGACTAGCCGCAGAGACCCAGTACTTC CASSQDGLAAETQYF
TRBJ2-7 16 NA TRBV6-2/TRBV6-3 TRBD1 TGTGCCAGCAGTTACCCCCGACAGGGGAAGGACTACGAGCAGTACTTC CASSYPRQGKDYEQYF
TRBJ2-7 15 many TRBV11-2 NA TGTGCCAGCAGCTTAGGGGCGGCGATCTCCTACGAGCAGTACTTC CASSLGAAISYEQYF
TRBJ1-1 17 few TRBV4-1 NA TGCGCCAGCAGCCAAGTCCAGTTTTCATACCTGAACACTGAAGCTTTCTTT CASSQVQFSYLNTEAFF
TRBJ1-1 15 many TRBV5-1 TRBD1 TGCGCCAGCAGCTACGACGGGACAGGGGACACTGAAGCTTTCTTT CASSYDGTGDTEAFF
TRBJ2-5 16 few TRBV7-9 TRBD2 TGTGCCAGCAGCTTACCGCCTAGGGACTACCACGAGACCCAGTACTTC CASSLPPRDYHETQYF
TRBJ2-1 15 NA TRBV7-3 TRBD2 TGTGCCAGCAGCTTAGGGGCCGGGGGGGCCAATGAGCAGTTCTTC CASSLGAGGANEQFF
TRBJ2-1 17 many TRBV28 NA TGTGCCAGCAGTTTTATGCGGGGAGTCTCCTCCTACAATGAGCAGTTCTTC CASSFMRGVSSYNEQFF
TRBJ1-1 16 few TRBV14 NA TGTGCCAGCAGCCAAGTGAAGGGGACCTGGGACACTGAAGCTTTCTTT CASSQVKGTWDTEAFF
TRBJ2-1 15 many TRBV7-6 TRBD1 TGTGCCAGCAGCTCAGGACAGGGCCCCTACAATGAGCAGTTCTTC CASSSGQGPYNEQFF